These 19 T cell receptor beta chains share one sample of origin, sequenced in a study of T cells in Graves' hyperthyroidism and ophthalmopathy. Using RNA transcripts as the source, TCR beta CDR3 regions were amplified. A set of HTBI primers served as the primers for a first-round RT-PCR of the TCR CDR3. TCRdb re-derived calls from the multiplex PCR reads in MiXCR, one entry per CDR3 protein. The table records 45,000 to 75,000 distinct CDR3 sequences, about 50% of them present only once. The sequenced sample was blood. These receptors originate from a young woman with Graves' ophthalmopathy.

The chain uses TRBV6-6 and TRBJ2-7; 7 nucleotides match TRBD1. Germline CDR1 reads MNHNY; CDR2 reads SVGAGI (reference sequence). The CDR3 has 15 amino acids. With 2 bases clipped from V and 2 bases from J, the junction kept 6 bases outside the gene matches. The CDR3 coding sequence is TGTGCCAGCAGTTACCCGACAGGGTCGACCTACGAGCAGTACTTC. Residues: CASSYPTGSTYEQYF.

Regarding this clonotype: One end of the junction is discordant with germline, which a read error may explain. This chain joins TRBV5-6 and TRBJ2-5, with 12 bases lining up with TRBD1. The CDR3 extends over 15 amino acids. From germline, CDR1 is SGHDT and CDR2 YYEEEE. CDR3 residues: CASSARDRGQETQHF. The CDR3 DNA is TGTGCCAGCAGCGCCCGGGACAGGGGGCAGGAGACCCAGCACTTC. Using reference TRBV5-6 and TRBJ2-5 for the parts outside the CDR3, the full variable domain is DAGVTQSPTHLIKTRGQQVTLRCSPKSGHDTVSWYQQALGQGPQFIFQYYEEEERQRGNFPDRFSGHQFPNYSSELNVNALLLGDSALYLCASSARDRGQETQHFGPGTRLLVL.

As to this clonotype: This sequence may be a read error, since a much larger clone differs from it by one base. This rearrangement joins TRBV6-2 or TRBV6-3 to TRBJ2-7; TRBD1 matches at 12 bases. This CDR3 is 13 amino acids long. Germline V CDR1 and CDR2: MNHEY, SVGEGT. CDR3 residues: CATYGTGGGEQCF. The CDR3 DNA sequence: TGTGCCACCTACGGGACAGGGGGCGGCGAGCAGTGCTTC.

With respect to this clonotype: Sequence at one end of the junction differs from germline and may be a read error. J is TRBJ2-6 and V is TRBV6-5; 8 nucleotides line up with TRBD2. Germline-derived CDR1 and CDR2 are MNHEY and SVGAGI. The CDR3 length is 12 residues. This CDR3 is CASAAGGNVLTF. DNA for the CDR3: TGTGCCAGCGCCGCGGGGGGCAACGTCCTGACTTTC.

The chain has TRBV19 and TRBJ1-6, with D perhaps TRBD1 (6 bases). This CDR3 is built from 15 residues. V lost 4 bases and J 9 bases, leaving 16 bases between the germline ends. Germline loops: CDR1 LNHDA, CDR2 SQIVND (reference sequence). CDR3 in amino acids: CASSTQGPQGSPLHF. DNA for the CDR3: TGTGCCAGTAGTACACAGGGACCTCAGGGTTCACCCCTCCACTTT.

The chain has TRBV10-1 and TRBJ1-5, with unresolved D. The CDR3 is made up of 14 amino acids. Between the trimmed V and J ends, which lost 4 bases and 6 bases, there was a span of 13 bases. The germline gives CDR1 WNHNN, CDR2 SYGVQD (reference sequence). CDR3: CASSAGRNIQPQHF. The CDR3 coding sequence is TGCGCCAGCAGTGCCGGGCGTAACATTCAGCCCCAGCATTTT.

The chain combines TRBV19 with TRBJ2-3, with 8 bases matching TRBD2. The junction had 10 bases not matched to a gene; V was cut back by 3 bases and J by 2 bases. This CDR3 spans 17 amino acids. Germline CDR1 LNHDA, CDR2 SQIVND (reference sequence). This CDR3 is CASSIRLLAEITDTQYF. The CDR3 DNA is TGTGCCAGTAGTATCCGCCTACTAGCGGAAATCACAGATACGCAGTATTTT.

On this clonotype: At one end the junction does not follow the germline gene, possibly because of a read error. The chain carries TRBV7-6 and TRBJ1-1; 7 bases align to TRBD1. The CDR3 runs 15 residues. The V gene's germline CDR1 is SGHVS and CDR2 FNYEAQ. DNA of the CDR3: TGTGCCAGCAGCCTAAACAGGGGCCTAGACACCGAAGCTTTCTTT. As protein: CASSLNRGLDTEAFF.

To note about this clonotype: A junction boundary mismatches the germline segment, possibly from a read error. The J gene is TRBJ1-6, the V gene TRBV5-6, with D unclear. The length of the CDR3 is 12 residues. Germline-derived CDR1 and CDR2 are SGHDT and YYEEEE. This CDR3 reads CASSMRHSPLHF. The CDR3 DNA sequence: TGCGCCAGCAGCATGAGGCATTCACCCCTCCACTTT. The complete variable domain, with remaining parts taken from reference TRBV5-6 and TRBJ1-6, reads DAGVTQSPTHLIKTRGQQVTLRCSPKSGHDTVSWYQQALGQGPQFIFQYYEEEERQRGNFPDRFSGHQFPNYSSELNVNALLLGDSALYLCASSMRHSPLHFGNGTRLTVT.

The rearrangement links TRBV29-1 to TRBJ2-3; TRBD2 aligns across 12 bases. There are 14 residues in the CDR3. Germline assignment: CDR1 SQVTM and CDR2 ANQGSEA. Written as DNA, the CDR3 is TGCAGGGTTCTAGCGGGGGGGCCAGCTGATACGCAGTATTTT. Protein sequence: CRVLAGGPADTQYF.

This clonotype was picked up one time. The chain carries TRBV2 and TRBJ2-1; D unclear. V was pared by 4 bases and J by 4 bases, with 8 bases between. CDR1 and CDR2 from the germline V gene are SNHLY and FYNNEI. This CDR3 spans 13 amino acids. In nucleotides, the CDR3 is TGTGCCAGCAGTGCTATAGGTTACAATGAGCAGTTCTTC. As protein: CASSAIGYNEQFF.

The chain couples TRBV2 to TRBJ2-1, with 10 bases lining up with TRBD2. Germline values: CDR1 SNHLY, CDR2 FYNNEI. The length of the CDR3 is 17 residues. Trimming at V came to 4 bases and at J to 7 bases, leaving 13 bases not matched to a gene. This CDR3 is CASSGTAGGPNRNEQFF. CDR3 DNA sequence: TGTGCCAGCAGTGGGACAGCGGGAGGGCCAAATAGGAATGAGCAGTTCTTC.

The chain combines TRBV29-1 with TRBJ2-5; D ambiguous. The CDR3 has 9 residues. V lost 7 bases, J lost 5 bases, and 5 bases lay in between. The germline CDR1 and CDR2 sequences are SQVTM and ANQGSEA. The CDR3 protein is CSARETQYF. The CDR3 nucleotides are TGCAGCGCCCGGGAGACCCAGTACTTC.

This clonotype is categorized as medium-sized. CDR3 region: CSVEGDIAHQETQYF. The CDR3 DNA is TGCAGCGTTGAAGGCGATATAGCGCACCAAGAGACCCAGTACTTC. The chain couples TRBV29-1 to TRBJ2-5; possibly TRBD2 for D (5 bases). This CDR3 has 15 residues. V lost 1 base and J lost 0, with 12 bases in between. Looked up from germline, CDR1 is SQVTM and CDR2 is ANQGSEA.

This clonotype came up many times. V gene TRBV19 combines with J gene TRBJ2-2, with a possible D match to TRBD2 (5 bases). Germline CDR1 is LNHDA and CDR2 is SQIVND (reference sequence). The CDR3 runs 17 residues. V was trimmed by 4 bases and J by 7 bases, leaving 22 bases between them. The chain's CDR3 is CASSRRMVGYRVGELFF. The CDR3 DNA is TGTGCCAGTAGTAGGAGGATGGTTGGTTATAGGGTCGGGGAGCTGTTTTTT.

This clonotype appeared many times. CDR3 amino acids: CATSDTALAGGDTQYF. CDR3 DNA sequence: TGTGCCACCAGTGACACCGCGCTAGCGGGAGGAGATACGCAGTATTTT. This chain joins TRBV24-1 and TRBJ2-3, with 11 nucleotides matching TRBD2. J was trimmed by 5 bases and V by 4 bases; bases with no gene match: 7. CDR1 is KGHDR and CDR2 is SFDVKD in the germline V gene. CDR3 length: 16 amino acids.

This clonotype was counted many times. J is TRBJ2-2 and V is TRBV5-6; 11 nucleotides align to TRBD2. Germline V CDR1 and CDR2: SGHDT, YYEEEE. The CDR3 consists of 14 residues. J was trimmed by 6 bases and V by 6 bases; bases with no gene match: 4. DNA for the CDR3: TGTGCCAGCATACTAGCGGGAGCCTCCGGGGAGCTGTTTTTT. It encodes CASILAGASGELFF.

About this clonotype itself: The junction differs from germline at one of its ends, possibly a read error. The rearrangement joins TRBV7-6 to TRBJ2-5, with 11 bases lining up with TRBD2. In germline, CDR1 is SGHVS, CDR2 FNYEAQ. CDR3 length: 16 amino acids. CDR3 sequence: CVSGRDSGRALETQYF. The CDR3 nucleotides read TGTGTCAGCGGCCGGGATAGCGGGAGGGCCTTAGAGACCCAGTACTTC.

The CDR3 DNA is TGTGCCGGCGGCGTAGGACAGGGGGTCAACACCGGGGAGCTGTTTTTT. Encoded protein: CAGGVGQGVNTGELFF. This sequence joins TRBV9 and TRBJ2-2, with 10 bases aligning to TRBD1. The CDR3 loop spans 16 amino acids. Per the germline V gene, CDR1 is SGDLS and CDR2 is YYNGEE. The V segment lost 10 bases and the J segment 2 bases; nucleotides outside the gene matches: 11.